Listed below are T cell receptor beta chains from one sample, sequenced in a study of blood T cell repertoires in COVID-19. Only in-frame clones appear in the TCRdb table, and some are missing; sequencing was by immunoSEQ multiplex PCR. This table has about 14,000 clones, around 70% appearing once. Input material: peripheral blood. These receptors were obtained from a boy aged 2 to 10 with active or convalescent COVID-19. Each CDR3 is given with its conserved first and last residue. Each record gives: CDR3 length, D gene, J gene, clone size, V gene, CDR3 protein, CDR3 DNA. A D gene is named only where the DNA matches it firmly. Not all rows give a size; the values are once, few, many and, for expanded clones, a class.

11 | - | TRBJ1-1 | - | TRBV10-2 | CATSAGREAFF | TGCGCCACCTCGGCAGGGCGGGAAGCTTTCTTT
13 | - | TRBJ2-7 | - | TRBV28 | CASTLGGPYEQYF | TGTGCCAGCACCCTAGGCGGTCCCTACGAGCAGTACTTC
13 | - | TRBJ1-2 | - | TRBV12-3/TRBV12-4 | CASGRQTFDGYTF | TGTGCCAGCGGCCGACAGACGTTTGATGGCTACACCTTC
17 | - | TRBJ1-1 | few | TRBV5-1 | CASSPDRPVHMNTEAFF | TGCGCCAGCAGCCCCGACAGACCAGTACACATGAACACTGAAGCTTTCTTT
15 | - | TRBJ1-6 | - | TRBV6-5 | CASSYSKGSNSPLHF | TGTGCCAGCAGTTACTCGAAGGGGTCGAATTCACCCCTCCACTTT
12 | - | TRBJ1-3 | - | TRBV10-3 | CAISVGGNTIYF | TGTGCCATCAGTGTGGGCGGAAACACCATATATTTT
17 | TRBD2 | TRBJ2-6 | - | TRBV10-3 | CAISDHRGGSGANVLTF | TGTGCCATCAGTGACCACCGGGGAGGGTCTGGGGCCAACGTCCTGACTTTC
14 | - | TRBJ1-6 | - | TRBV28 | CASGQGGPNSPLHF | TGTGCCAGCGGTCAAGGGGGTCCTAATTCACCCCTCCACTTT
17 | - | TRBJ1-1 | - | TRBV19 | CASSIDLPGRVRTEAFF | TGTGCCAGTAGTATAGATCTCCCTGGCAGGGTCAGGACTGAAGCTTTCTTT
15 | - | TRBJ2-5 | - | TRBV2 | CASSPAGKRQETQYF | TGTGCCAGCAGCCCCGCAGGGAAGAGGCAAGAGACCCAGTACTTC
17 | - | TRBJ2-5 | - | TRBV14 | CASSQKPLTLFQETQYF | TGTGCCAGCAGCCAAAAGCCTCTAACTTTGTTCCAAGAGACCCAGTACTTC
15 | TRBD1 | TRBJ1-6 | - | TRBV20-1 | CSASQGATSNSPLHF | TGCAGTGCTAGTCAGGGGGCGACTAGTAATTCACCCCTCCACTTT
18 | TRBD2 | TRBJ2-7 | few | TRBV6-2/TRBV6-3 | CASRPYLAGPSGANEQYF | TGTGCCAGCAGACCTTATCTAGCGGGGCCGTCAGGGGCAAACGAGCAGTACTTC
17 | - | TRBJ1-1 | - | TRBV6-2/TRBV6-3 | CASSYNLGEGTGGEAFF | TGTGCCAGCAGTTATAACCTGGGTGAGGGTACGGGCGGTGAAGCTTTCTTT
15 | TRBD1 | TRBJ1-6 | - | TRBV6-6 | CASSYSGQGNSPLHF | TGTGCCAGCAGTTACTCCGGACAGGGAAATTCACCCCTCCACTTT
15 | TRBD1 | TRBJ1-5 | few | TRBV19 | CASRIGQASNQPQHF | TGTGCCAGTAGAATTGGACAGGCCTCTAATCAGCCCCAGCATTTT
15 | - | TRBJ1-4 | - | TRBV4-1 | CASSATGGYNEKLFF | TGCGCCAGCAGCGCAACGGGGGGGTATAATGAAAAACTGTTTTTT
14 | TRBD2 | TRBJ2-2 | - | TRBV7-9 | CASSLAGLAGELFF | TGTGCCAGCAGCTTAGCCGGACTAGCCGGGGAGCTGTTTTTT
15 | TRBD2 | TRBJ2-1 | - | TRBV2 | CASSLLAFSYNEQFF | TGTGCCAGCAGCCTACTAGCGTTCTCCTACAATGAGCAGTTCTTC
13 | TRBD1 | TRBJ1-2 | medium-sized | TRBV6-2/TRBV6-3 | CASSYRGGQGYTF | TGTGCCAGCAGTTATAGAGGGGGCCAGGGCTACACCTTC
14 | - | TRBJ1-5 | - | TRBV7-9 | CASSLTESNQPQHF | TGTGCCAGCAGCTTGACAGAATCCAATCAGCCCCAGCATTTT
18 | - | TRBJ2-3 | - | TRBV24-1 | CATSDLGGGRRHTDTQYF | TGTGCCACCAGTGATTTGGGCGGAGGCAGGAGACACACAGATACGCAGTATTTT
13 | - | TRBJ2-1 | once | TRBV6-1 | CASSEPRGTPQFF | TGTGCCAGCAGTGAACCCCGGGGGACCCCACAGTTCTTC
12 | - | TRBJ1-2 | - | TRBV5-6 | CASSLVEVSYTF | TGTGCCAGCAGCTTGGTTGAGGTTAGCTACACCTTC
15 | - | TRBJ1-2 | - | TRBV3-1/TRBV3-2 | CASSPLQGPYYGYTF | TGTGCCAGCAGCCCCCTGCAGGGGCCCTACTATGGCTACACCTTC
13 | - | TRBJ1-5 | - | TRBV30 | CAWGEEPYQPQHF | TGTGCCTGGGGTGAAGAGCCTTATCAGCCCCAGCATTTT
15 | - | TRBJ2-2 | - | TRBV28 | CASRTRQANTGELFF | TGTGCCAGCAGAACCCGACAGGCGAACACCGGGGAGCTGTTTTTT
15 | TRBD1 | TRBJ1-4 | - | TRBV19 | CASRSLGTGDEKLFF | TGTGCCAGTAGATCTCTCGGGACAGGGGATGAAAAACTGTTTTTT
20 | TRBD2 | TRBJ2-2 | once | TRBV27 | CASSHRGPSGRPMGTGELFF | TGTGCCAGCAGTCACAGGGGTCCTAGCGGGAGGCCGATGGGCACCGGGGAGCTGTTTTTT
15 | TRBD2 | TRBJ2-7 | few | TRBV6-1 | CASSDSLAGRYEQYF | TGTGCCAGCAGTGACAGTCTAGCGGGAAGGTATGAGCAGTACTTC
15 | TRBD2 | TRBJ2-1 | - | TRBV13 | CASSLGGLAGTEQFF | TGTGCCAGCAGCTTAGGAGGGCTAGCGGGCACTGAGCAGTTCTTC
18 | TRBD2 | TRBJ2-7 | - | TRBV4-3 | CASSLRAGALNLGYEQYF | TGCGCCAGCAGCCTTCGGGCGGGAGCTCTAAACCTAGGCTACGAGCAGTACTTC
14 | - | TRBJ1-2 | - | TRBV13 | CASSLRAGGDGYTF | TGTGCCAGCAGCTTAAGGGCGGGGGGGGACGGCTACACCTTC
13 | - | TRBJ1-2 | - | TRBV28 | CASRSTSLHGYTF | TGTGCCAGCAGGTCAACATCCCTCCATGGCTACACCTTC
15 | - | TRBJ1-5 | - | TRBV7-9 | CASSHRGDSNQPQHF | TGTGCCAGCAGTCATCGCGGGGATAGCAATCAGCCCCAGCATTTT
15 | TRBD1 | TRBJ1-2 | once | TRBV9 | CASSIAGGWNYGYTF | TGTGCCAGCAGCATCGCAGGGGGTTGGAACTATGGCTACACCTTC
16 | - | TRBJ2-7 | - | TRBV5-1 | CASSFEAGPISYEQYF | TGCGCCAGCAGCTTCGAAGCTGGGCCGATTTCCTACGAGCAGTACTTC
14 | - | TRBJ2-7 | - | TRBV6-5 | CASGMPVGSYEQYF | TGTGCCAGCGGGATGCCCGTCGGGAGCTACGAGCAGTACTTC
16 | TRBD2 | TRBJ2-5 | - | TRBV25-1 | CASSDSGTSASETQYF | TGTGCCAGCAGTGATTCCGGGACTAGCGCGAGCGAGACCCAGTACTTC
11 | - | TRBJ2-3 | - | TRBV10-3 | CAIATGDTQYF | TGTGCCATCGCGACTGGAGATACGCAGTATTTT
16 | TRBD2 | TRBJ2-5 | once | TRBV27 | CASSPGTIAGLETQYF | TGTGCCAGCAGTCCGGGGACGATAGCGGGTCTAGAGACCCAGTACTTC
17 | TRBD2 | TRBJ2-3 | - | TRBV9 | CASSVGGAGGYTDTQYF | TGTGCCAGCAGCGTAGGTGGAGCGGGAGGGTACACAGATACGCAGTATTTT
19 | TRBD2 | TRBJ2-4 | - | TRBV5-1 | CASSEGLAGGFLAKNIQYF | TGCGCCAGCAGTGAAGGACTAGCGGGGGGGTTCCTAGCCAAAAACATTCAGTACTTC
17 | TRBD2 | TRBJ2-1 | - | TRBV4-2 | CASSQDQGGRASNEQFF | TGTGCCAGCAGCCAAGATCAGGGCGGGAGGGCCAGCAATGAGCAGTTCTTC
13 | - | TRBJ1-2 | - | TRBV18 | CASSREQAEGYTF | TGTGCCAGCTCACGAGAACAGGCTGAGGGCTACACCTTC
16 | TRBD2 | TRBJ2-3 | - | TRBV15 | CATSRATSGWGDTQYF | TGTGCCACCAGCAGGGCAACTAGCGGGTGGGGAGATACGCAGTATTTT
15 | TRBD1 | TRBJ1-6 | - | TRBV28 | CASSALTGGTSPLHF | TGTGCCAGCAGTGCATTAACAGGGGGGACTTCACCCCTCCACTTT
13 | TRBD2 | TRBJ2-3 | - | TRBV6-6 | CASRTSSTDTQYF | TGTGCCAGCAGGACTAGCTCCACAGATACGCAGTATTTT
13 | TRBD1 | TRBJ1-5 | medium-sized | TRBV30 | CAWGQGAAQPQHF | TGTGCCTGGGGACAGGGGGCAGCCCAGCCCCAGCATTTT
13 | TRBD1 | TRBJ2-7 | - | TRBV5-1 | CASSYGQGYEQYF | TGCGCCAGCAGCTACGGACAGGGGTACGAGCAGTACTTC
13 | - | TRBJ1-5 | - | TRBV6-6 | CASSYLQGEPQHF | TGTGCCAGCAGTTACTTACAGGGCGAGCCCCAGCATTTT
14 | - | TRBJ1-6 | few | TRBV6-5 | CASRKGQDNSPLHF | TGTGCCAGCAGGAAGGGACAAGATAATTCACCCCTCCACTTT
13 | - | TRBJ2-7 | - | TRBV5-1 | CASSWDGGTEQYF | TGCGCCAGCAGCTGGGATGGGGGGACGGAGCAGTACTTC
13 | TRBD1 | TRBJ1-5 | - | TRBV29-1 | CSVLTGGNQPQHF | TGCAGCGTACTCACAGGGGGCAATCAGCCCCAGCATTTT
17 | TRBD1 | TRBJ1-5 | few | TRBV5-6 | CASSPNVRTGLNQPQHF | TGTGCCAGCAGCCCCAACGTGCGGACAGGGCTAAATCAGCCCCAGCATTTT
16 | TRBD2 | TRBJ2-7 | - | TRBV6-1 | CASSEASGGGPYEQYF | TGTGCCAGCAGTGAAGCGTCCGGCGGGGGGCCCTACGAGCAGTACTTC